The rows below give T cell receptor beta chains drawn from one sample of a study of shared clonotypes between healthy human individuals. Clones were read by immunoSEQ multiplex PCR, and TCRdb kept only the in-frame ones, dropping some. Here the sample spans around 2.5 million clones, 93% being singletons. The sample consisted of naive CD4+ T cells from PBMCs. Source of these receptors: a man aged 18 to 30 in good health. Some clones in this sample may be carry-over from other donors' samples. Each CDR3 is given with its conserved first and last residue. A D gene is named only where the DNA matches it firmly. Clone size is shown for a subset of rows, as once, few, many or a class of expanded clone.

V	size	J	D	DNA	CDR3
TRBV18	.	TRBJ1-5	.	TGTGCCAGCTCACCACTGGCAGGCCAGGGTAATCAGCCCCAGCATTTT	CASSPLAGQGNQPQHF
TRBV4-2	.	TRBJ2-2	.	TGTGCCAGCAGCCAACCTTACGGGACTCCAATGGGGTTCGGGGAGCTGTTTTTT	CASSQPYGTPMGFGELFF
TRBV19	.	TRBJ2-1	.	TGTGCCAGTAGGGGCAGGGGCACCTACAATGAGCAGTTCTTC	CASRGRGTYNEQFF
TRBV6-6	.	TRBJ2-7	TRBD1	TGTGCCAGCAGTCGTGACAGGGTCCACGAGCAGTACTTC	CASSRDRVHEQYF
TRBV5-1	.	TRBJ1-2	.	TGCGCCAGCAGCTTGGCCGGGCAGGGGTTCGGCTACACCTTC	CASSLAGQGFGYTF
TRBV7-2	.	TRBJ1-2	.	TGTGCCAGCAGCTTAGATACTGGCGATAACTATGGCTACACCTTC	CASSLDTGDNYGYTF
TRBV10-3	.	TRBJ2-6	.	TGTGCCATCAACCCCGGGACGGCAGACTCTGGGGCCAACGTCCTGACTTTC	CAINPGTADSGANVLTF
TRBV5-4	.	TRBJ2-1	TRBD2	TGTGCCAGCAGCCCCGGGCTAGCGGGAGCCTACAATGAGCAGTTCTTC	CASSPGLAGAYNEQFF
TRBV29-1	.	TRBJ1-1	.	TGCAGCGTGGATCGTCGGCAGACCAACACTGAAGCTTTCTTT	CSVDRRQTNTEAFF
TRBV6-5	.	TRBJ1-1	TRBD1	TGTGCCAGCAGGTACAGGGGGACTGAAGCTTTCTTT	CASRYRGTEAFF
TRBV6-5	.	TRBJ1-5	.	TGTGCCACGAACTTCGACAGGTATAGCAATCAGCCCCAGCATTTT	CATNFDRYSNQPQHF
TRBV7-8	few	TRBJ1-2	TRBD1	TGTGCCAGCAGCCGGGACAGCTATGGCTACACCTTC	CASSRDSYGYTF
TRBV14	.	TRBJ1-4	.	TGTGCCAGCAGCCAAGGGTTGGCTTACCAGGAAAAACTGTTTTTT	CASSQGLAYQEKLFF
TRBV7-6	.	TRBJ2-5	.	TGTGCCAGCAGCTTAGCTCGGACGCAGACGGCCCAGTACTTC	CASSLARTQTAQYF
TRBV7-8	.	TRBJ1-4	.	TGTGCCAGCAGCTTAGCTAGGAGTAATGAAAAACTGTTTTTT	CASSLARSNEKLFF
TRBV29-1	.	TRBJ1-5	TRBD1	TGCAGCGTTGGGGACAGGGTTGACAATCAGCCCCAGCATTTT	CSVGDRVDNQPQHF
TRBV10-3	.	TRBJ2-7	TRBD2	TGTGCCATCAGCATCAGACTAGCGGGAGACGAGCAGTACTTC	CAISIRLAGDEQYF
TRBV7-9	.	TRBJ1-1	.	TGTGCCAGCGGGTATTATATGAACACTGAAGCTTTCTTT	CASGYYMNTEAFF
TRBV4-1	.	TRBJ2-2	.	TGCGCCAGCAGCCACAACACAGGTTCCCGGACCGGGGAGCTGTTTTTT	CASSHNTGSRTGELFF
TRBV6-1	.	TRBJ2-1	.	TGCGCATTAACAAGGAAAAACTTCAATGAGCAGTTCTTC	CALTRKNFNEQFF
TRBV5-1	.	TRBJ2-5	.	TGCGCCAGCAGCATACTCGAAAAAGAGACCCAGTACTTC	CASSILEKETQYF
TRBV30	.	TRBJ2-1	TRBD2	TGTGCCTGGAGTAGGCTAGCGGGCTACAATGAGCAGTTCTTC	CAWSRLAGYNEQFF
TRBV25-1	.	TRBJ2-1	TRBD2	TGTGCCAGCAGTGAGCAGCGGGAGACTAACAATGAGCAGTTCTTC	CASSEQRETNNEQFF
TRBV19	.	TRBJ1-2	.	TGTGCAAGTGGGGCGATGTCTATATATGGCTACACCTTC	CASGAMSIYGYTF
TRBV7-3	few	TRBJ1-2	TRBD1	TGTGCCAGCAGCAATCCGGGACAGCTAAACACCTTC	CASSNPGQLNTF
TRBV5-4	.	TRBJ2-3	TRBD2	TGTGCCAGCAGCTCGAAACTAGCGGAGGGGACAGATACGCAGTATTTT	CASSSKLAEGTDTQYF
TRBV28	.	TRBJ1-4	.	TGTGCCAGCACATCAACTAATGAAAAACTGTTTTTT	CASTSTNEKLFF
TRBV5-4	.	TRBJ1-2	.	TGTGCCAGCAGCCGAGGGGGAAGGTACCTCTATGGCTACACCTTC	CASSRGGRYLYGYTF
TRBV7-3	.	TRBJ2-1	.	TGTGCCAGCAGCTTAGAGTATCGAGAGTACAATGAGCAGTTCTTC	CASSLEYREYNEQFF
TRBV9	.	TRBJ2-5	.	TGTGCCAGCAGTGGAGCCGGGGAGGCCCAAGAGACCCAGTACTTC	CASSGAGEAQETQYF
TRBV18	.	TRBJ2-1	.	TGTGCCAGCTCACCCTCAGGGGGGGGCGAGCAGTTCTTC	CASSPSGGGEQFF
TRBV11-3	once	TRBJ2-3	.	TGTGCCAGCAGCTTAGCCGGCACAGATACGCAGTATTTT	CASSLAGTDTQYF
TRBV18	.	TRBJ1-2	.	TGTGCCAGCTCCCCGGGACTCCGGCTCTATGGCTACACCTTC	CASSPGLRLYGYTF
TRBV7-9	.	TRBJ2-2	.	TGTGCCAGCAGTCATGATGCCGCTGACACCGGGGAGCTGTTTTTT	CASSHDAADTGELFF
TRBV4-1	.	TRBJ2-5	.	TGCGCCAGCAGCCAAGGGGGACTGGTACAAGAGACCCAGTACTTC	CASSQGGLVQETQYF
TRBV6-5	.	TRBJ1-2	.	TGTGCCAGCAGGCCCGACGCGAGGGGCTACACCTTC	CASRPDARGYTF
TRBV28	.	TRBJ1-2	.	TGTGCCAGCATGGAGGGTCTCCGAAACTATGGCTACACCTTC	CASMEGLRNYGYTF
TRBV28	.	TRBJ2-7	TRBD1	TGTGCCAGCAGTTTATCCAGGGGGCGCATCTACGAGCAGTACTTC	CASSLSRGRIYEQYF
TRBV7-2	.	TRBJ2-7	.	TGTGCCAGCAGCCTGAGGGGCCCCATATACGAGCAGTACTTC	CASSLRGPIYEQYF
TRBV7-8	.	TRBJ1-3	.	TGTGCCAGCAGCTTAGCTCGGACAGAGCACTCTGGAAACACCATATATTTT	CASSLARTEHSGNTIYF
TRBV19	.	TRBJ2-4	.	TGTGCGGGTCGCGGGCTCCAACTAGCCAAAAACATTCAGTACTTC	CAGRGLQLAKNIQYF
TRBV2	.	TRBJ1-2	.	TGTGCCAGCAGCGGGTACATATATGGCTACACCTTC	CASSGYIYGYTF
TRBV18	.	TRBJ1-5	TRBD1	TGTGCCAGCTCACCAGGGACAGGGGGCTTACAGCCCCAGCATTTT	CASSPGTGGLQPQHF
TRBV5-8	.	TRBJ1-2	.	TGTGCCAGCAGCTTGTCGGTAGGACCACCCCCAACATTTTATGGCTACACCTTC	CASSLSVGPPPTFYGYTF
TRBV5-1	once	TRBJ2-5	TRBD1	TGCGCCAGCAGTATCCCCCCGACAGGGAAAGAGACCCAGTACTTC	CASSIPPTGKETQYF
TRBV4-2	.	TRBJ2-3	.	TGTGCCAGCAGCCCCATGGGGGAGTGGACAGATACGCAGTATTTT	CASSPMGEWTDTQYF
TRBV7-2	.	TRBJ2-1	.	TGTGCCAGCAGCTTCGGGAGCGTCGTCTCCTACAATGAGCAGTTCTTC	CASSFGSVVSYNEQFF
TRBV5-1	.	TRBJ2-5	.	TGCGCCAGCCGAAGTTCGGGAGAGACCCAGTACTTC	CASRSSGETQYF
TRBV29-1	.	TRBJ1-1	.	TGCAGCGTTGAAAACCCGGGACGGATTCACACTGAAGCTTTCTTT	CSVENPGRIHTEAFF
TRBV19	few	TRBJ1-2	.	TGTGCCAGTAGTGAGACGGGGCCCTCAGGCTATGGCTACACCTTC	CASSETGPSGYGYTF
TRBV5-6	.	TRBJ2-7	.	TGTGCCAGCAGCTTGGTACAGACTTACGAGCAGTACTTC	CASSLVQTYEQYF